Given below is one T cell receptor (beta chain) in context. It has no known antigen specificity. Base qualities are not at hand, and no much larger clone is one base apart. The sample is drawn from a study of vaccination and CD4 T cells after COVID-19 (dated 2022 in TCRdb). Background for the entire study: Every convalescent patient had a positive nasal swab PCR test for SARS-CoV-2, with mild disease in roughly ten patients and severe disease in one. In the convalescent cohort there were six males and four females, among whom were two Hispanic individuals, seven Caucasians, two Asians and one multiracial person. Two doses of either the Pfizer-BioNTech BNT162b2 vaccine (n=8) or the Moderna mRNA-1273 vaccine (n=2) were administered to participants. Post-COVID blood samples were collected from convalescent patients a median of about 92 days after diagnosis, with a range of about 30 to 170 days. The time from the second vaccine dose to post-vaccine blood sampling had a median of roughly 72 days and ranged from roughly 13 to 241 days. A few convalescent patients were sampled both early after vaccination (day 14) and late after vaccination (days 161 to 241). For stimulating the cultures, overlapping spike peptide pools were used, derived from SARS-CoV-2 as well as from the common cold coronaviruses HCoV-NL63, HCoV-OC43 and HCoV-229E. Control cultures received a CEFX viral epitope pool as the positive control, an HIV-1 Nef peptide pool as the negative control, or no peptide. The spike-specific CD4+ TCR repertoire was compared before and after mRNA vaccination in over nine COVID-19 convalescent patients and a few infection-naive healthy vaccine recipients. What the work shows at the level of the full study, not this receptor alone: The study included relatively few convalescent patients and did not analyze early timepoints after natural infection. Nearly all vaccine-specific clones in convalescent patients (304 of 307) were mono-reactive for SARS-CoV-2 spike rather than cross-reactive with common cold coronaviruses. In convalescent patients, a median approximately 86% of post-vaccine SARS-CoV-2-reactive clones were detected only after vaccination, suggesting vaccine-specific priming. The median count of SARS-CoV-2-reactive clonotypes went up from around 20 after infection to roughly 38 after vaccination, although the change was not significant.

The time point label, read with the paper, signifies: late sampling 161 to 241 days after vaccination in a few convalescent patients. The treatment or condition label corresponds to: roughly 10-day PBMC culture with coronavirus spike peptide pools or control peptides (ViraFEST assay). To expand antigen-specific T cells with peptide pools and then pick out the expanded clonotypes through TCR sequencing, the study relied on the ViraFEST assay. Positive SARS-CoV-2 PCR tests in the convalescent patients dated from March to December 2020, before Alpha, Beta and Delta variants emerged in the United States. PBMCs were cultured at roughly 2 million per well in IMDM supplemented with approximately 5% human AB serum and 8.5 to 10 IU/ml IL-2, with approximately 11 ug/ml peptide pools added. Half of the culture medium was replaced with fresh IL-2-containing medium on days 3 and 7. CD4+ T cells were isolated after about 10 days of culture through negative selection using the EasySep CD4+ T cell isolation kit. Ficoll-Paque Plus gradient centrifugation was used to isolate PBMCs from whole blood, and the isolated PBMCs were then either used fresh or cryopreserved at -140C. Culture conditions were generally each tested in triplicate wells.

Based on the germline V gene, the CDR1 and CDR2 sequences are SGHTA and FQGNSA. The CDR3 spans 14 residues, from the cysteine through the phenylalanine. Only the CDR3 DNA is retained, 42 bases long and in frame from the first base. Trimming removed 6 bases from V and 7 bases from J; the gene matches leave 11 bases unexplained. The library relied on PCR. TCR sequencing of DNA from cultured CD4+ T cells used the Oncomine TCR Beta short-read assay at the Johns Hopkins FTIC core. The QIAamp micro DNA kit was used to extract genomic DNA from the cultured CD4+ T cells. Oncomine TCR Beta libraries from cultured CD4+ T cells were pooled using unique dual indexes and sequenced on an Illumina iSeq 100. Processing in the source paper ran as follows. Non-productive sequences were removed, and CDR3s that did not start with C, did not end with F or W, or were shorter than 7 amino acids were discarded. Antigen-specific clonotypes were identified using the MANAFEST web application through comparison of peptide-stimulated wells with reference and other culture wells. An FDR below 0.05, an odds ratio above 5, and a productive frequency above 0.1% in at least two of three replicate wells were required for clones to be considered positive. A clonotype was classed as cross-reactive if the clonotype showed significant expansion both in SARS-CoV-2 spike wells and in at least one common cold coronavirus spike condition. CDR3 homology was assessed with Levenshtein distances (stringdist) and unrooted phylogenetic trees (ape) in R version 3.6.1. TCRdb trimmed public reads at Q25 via fastp, called clones via MiXCR and kept in-frame beta chains. Rows are combined by CDR3 protein, so each entry shows the most common genes and DNA. The V and J calls and clone size come from TCRdb's table, not from the authors' own analysis. This sample holds around 16,000 distinct CDR3 sequences; roughly 50% were observed only once. 20% to 25% of the sample lies in the top ten.

The rearranged chain carries TRBV7-2 and TRBJ2-7; 8 of the junction bases match TRBD2. The receptor was isolated from a human donor who had recovered from COVID-19. Sequenced here: CD4+ T cells from blood, cultured in vitro, sampled about 7 months after SARS-CoV-2 vaccination. The sequenced DNA is TGTGCCAGCAGATCCGGGGGGGCCGGTCAGGAGCAGTACTTC. Its product reads: CASRSGGAGQEQYF.